This passage covers 17 T cell receptor beta chains from one sample sequenced in a study of blood T cell repertoires in COVID-19. Produced via immunoSEQ multiplex PCR; TCRdb's table is partial and in-frame only. The repertoire holds more than 95,000 clones, with 88% as singletons. Input material: peripheral blood. The receptors were gathered from a human donor in a cohort sampled during active COVID-19.

V is TRBV7-9 and J is TRBJ2-7; a possible D gene is TRBD1 (5 bases). Germline V lookup: CDR1 SEHNR, CDR2 FQNEAQ (reference sequence). The CDR3 has 12 residues. V lost 3 bases to trimming and J lost 5 bases, with 8 bases between them. CDR3 residues: CASSFQGNEQYF. The CDR3 DNA is TGTGCCAGCAGCTTCCAGGGCAACGAGCAGTACTTC. Full variable domain (missing parts from reference TRBV7-9 and TRBJ2-7): DTGVSQNPRHKITKRGQNVTFRCDPISEHNRLYWYRQTLGQGPEFLTYFQNEAQLEKSRLLSDRFSAERPKGSFSTLEIQRTEQGDSAMYLCASSFQGNEQYFGPGTRLTVT.

This chain uses TRBV10-1 with TRBJ2-7, with TRBD1 identical over 10 bases. The CDR3 contains 14 residues. V dropped 7 bases and J dropped 2; count of bases not matched to a gene: 5. Germline V gene data show CDR1 as WNHNN and CDR2 as SYGVQD (reference sequence). The CDR3 here is CASKRDRGPYEQYF. In DNA, the CDR3 is TGCGCCAGCAAAAGGGACAGGGGTCCCTACGAGCAGTACTTC.

V gene TRBV19 combines with J gene TRBJ2-1, with D unresolved. The CDR3 runs 13 residues. Deletions cut 1 base from V and 8 bases from J, with 9 bases between. Germline lookup yields CDR1 LNHDA and CDR2 SQIVND (reference sequence). CDR3 bases: TGTGCCAGTAGTATAGTCAGGTCTGATGAGCAGTTCTTC. Protein sequence: CASSIVRSDEQFF.

The chain links TRBV5-1 to TRBJ1-5, with a tentative D call TRBD1 (6 bases). V was trimmed by 4 bases and J by 0 bases, leaving 11 bases between them. This CDR3 comprises 15 residues. Germline CDR1 SGHRS, CDR2 YFSETQ. The CDR3 coding sequence is TGCGCCAGCAGCCCCGGACAGAATAGCAATCAGCCCCAGCATTTT. Its translation: CASSPGQNSNQPQHF. Full variable domain (outside the CDR3, taken from reference TRBV5-1 and TRBJ1-5): KAGVTQTPRYLIKTRGQQVTLSCSPISGHRSVSWYQQTPGQGLQFLFEYFSETQRNKGNFPGRFSGRQFSNSRSEMNVSTLELGDSALYLCASSPGQNSNQPQHFGDGTRLSIL.

This clone is a singleton in its sample. V usage is TRBV15 and J usage is TRBJ1-4; D ambiguous. CDR3 size: 14 residues. The germline V gene encodes CDR1 LNHNV and CDR2 YYDKDF (reference sequence). Trimming removed 0 bases at V and 4 bases at J, with 6 bases between. The chain's CDR3 is CATSRDLYNEKLFF. CDR3 DNA sequence: TGTGCCACCAGCAGAGATCTCTATAATGAAAAACTGTTTTTT.

The V call is TRBV4-1, the J call TRBJ1-5; 8 nucleotides align to TRBD1. There are 15 residues in the CDR3. In germline, CDR1 is MGHRA, CDR2 YSYEKL. With 1 base clipped from V and 2 bases from J, the junction kept 1 base outside the gene matches. The CDR3 region is CASSQATGGNQPQHF. In DNA form, the CDR3 reads TGCGCCAGCAGCCAAGCGACAGGGGGCAATCAGCCCCAGCATTTT.

The chain uses TRBV30 and TRBJ1-3; 10 bases line up with TRBD1. The CDR3 length is 12 residues. Germline loops: CDR1 GTSNPN, CDR2 SVGIG (reference sequence). J lost 4 bases, V lost 7 bases, and 1 base had no gene match. This chain's CDR3 is CASTGGGNTIYF. DNA for the CDR3: TGTGCCTCGACAGGGGGCGGAAACACCATATATTTT.

The CDR3 protein is CASSSHSDRGYNEQFF. The CDR3 nucleotides read TGTGCCAGCAGTTCCCATTCGGACAGGGGTTACAATGAGCAGTTCTTC. The J gene is TRBJ2-1, the V gene TRBV27; TRBD1 aligns across 9 bases. The J segment lost 4 bases and the V segment lost 4 bases, leaving 8 bases of the junction unmatched. The CDR3 loop spans 16 amino acids. CDR1 and CDR2 (germline): MNHEY, SMNVEV (reference sequence).

The chain is built from TRBV5-5 and TRBJ1-2, with 8 nucleotides matching TRBD1. The CDR3 spans 15 residues. Germline V CDR1 and CDR2: SGHKS, YYEKEE (reference sequence). The V and J ends lost 5 bases and 3 bases, in that order; junction bases with no gene match: 9. CDR3 DNA sequence: TGTGCCAGCAGAGCCGGACAGGGATCTGACTATGGCTACACCTTC. It codes for CASRAGQGSDYGYTF.

This chain links TRBV6-5 with TRBJ1-5; the D gene is possibly TRBD1 (6 bases). The CDR3 extends over 15 amino acids. Per the germline V gene, CDR1 is MNHEY and CDR2 is SVGAGI. Trimming removed 8 bases from V and 3 bases from J, with 17 bases in between. DNA for the CDR3: TGTGCCAGCGCTCCCTCGGGGGGGGCCAATCAGCCCCAGCATTTT. This gives the protein CASAPSGGANQPQHF.

The chain has TRBV29-1 and TRBJ2-1; TRBD2 is a possible D gene (7 bases). The CDR3 is made up of 13 amino acids. Germline lookup yields CDR1 SQVTM and CDR2 ANQGSEA. Trimming removed 7 bases at V and 9 bases at J, with 19 bases between. The CDR3 region is CSGEGGPLGEQFF. CDR3 sequence (DNA): TGCAGCGGGGAGGGGGGGCCCCTCGGTGAGCAGTTCTTC.

This sequence joins TRBV30 and TRBJ2-4; possibly TRBD1 for D (5 bases). The ends were cut back, 2 bases at V and 9 bases at J, with 5 bases in the middle. The CDR3 is 10 residues long. The germline V gene has CDR1 GTSNPN and CDR2 SVGIG (reference sequence). The DNA of the CDR3 is TGTGCCTGGAGTCAGGGCATTCAGTACTTC. This translates into CAWSQGIQYF.

V gene TRBV28 combines with J gene TRBJ1-4; possibly TRBD1 for D (6 bases). The CDR3 runs 12 residues. V was shortened by 9 bases and J by 8 bases, with 13 bases between the two germline ends. Per germline, CDR1 MDHEN and CDR2 SYDVKM. The CDR3 region is CASTGWEEKLFF. The DNA of the CDR3 is TGTGCCAGTACAGGGTGGGAGGAAAAACTGTTTTTT. The complete variable domain, with remaining parts taken from reference TRBV28 and TRBJ1-4, reads DVKVTQSSRYLVKRTGEKVFLECVQDMDHENMFWYRQDPGLGLRLIYFSYDVKMKEKGDIPEGYSVSREKKERFSLILESASTNQTSMYLCASTGWEEKLFFGSGTQLSVL.

The V and J genes are TRBV18 and TRBJ1-5, with TRBD1 matching 9 bases. The germline V gene has CDR1 KGHSH and CDR2 LQKENI. The J segment lost 6 bases and the V segment lost 8 bases, leaving 8 bases of the junction unmatched. The CDR3 totals 14 residues. The chain's CDR3 is CASNSGTGSQPQHF. The DNA of the CDR3 is TGTGCCAGCAACTCCGGGACAGGGAGTCAGCCCCAGCATTTT.

The chain employs TRBV10-1 and TRBJ2-1; D unclear. Germline loops: CDR1 WNHNN, CDR2 SYGVQD (reference sequence). Trimming shortened V by 3 bases and J by 8 bases, and 11 bases separated the two germline ends. The CDR3 length is 13 residues. CDR3 bases: TGCGCCAGCAGTGATTATTTGCGTGATGAGCAGTTCTTC. Protein: CASSDYLRDEQFF.

V gene TRBV4-1 combines with J gene TRBJ1-1; perhaps TRBD1 as D (6 bases). Trimming stripped 2 bases from V and 1 base from J, with 17 bases between. This CDR3 region has 17 residues. Germline V gene sequence: CDR1 MGHRA, CDR2 YSYEKL. In DNA form, the CDR3 reads TGCGCCAGCAGCCAAAGGGGGAACGCCCAAAGGAACACTGAAGCTTTCTTT. Translation: CASSQRGNAQRNTEAFF.

The chain has TRBV29-1 and TRBJ2-1; a possible D gene is TRBD2 (6 bases). This CDR3 has 12 residues. Germline assignment: CDR1 SQVTM and CDR2 ANQGSEA. V lost 5 bases, J lost 4 bases, and 9 bases lay in between. The CDR3: CSVRTTYNEQFF. The CDR3 bases are TGCAGCGTTCGGACTACATACAATGAGCAGTTCTTC.